This TCR beta chain was identified in a study of tumor-infiltrating lymphocytes in primary liver carcinoma. Across the study: Patients included men and women of 30 to 69 years.

Researchers drew blood RNA from unsorted whole blood and extracted germline DNA as well. Germline V gives CDR1 MNHEY, CDR2 SVGAGI. This CDR3 is 11 amino acids long. Trimming removed 8 bases from V and 4 bases from J, with 6 bases in between. Study observations and caveats: Between tumor regions, pairs overlapped more than tumor-adjacent and tumor-blood pairs did.

This clonotype was seen at least ten times. The antigen is unknown. The input was about 490 ng total RNA; TCR beta cDNA was made from it with a constant-region primer. Libraries of TCR beta came from three nested multiplex PCR rounds with slightly modified ARM-PCR. The first two PCR rounds used TRBV1-TRBV30 forward primers with a C-beta reverse primer, nine to eleven cycles each. Via MiXCR, TCRdb re-called the multiplex PCR reads, giving one row per CDR3 protein. The sample has approximately 210,000 distinct CDR3 sequences, approximately 65% seen once. This TCR was sampled from a woman aged 55 to 70 with primary liver carcinoma and hepatitis B virus infection. The sequencing input was peripheral blood. The rearrangement links TRBV6-5 to TRBJ2-1; D is unclear. CDR3 amino acids: CASLGYNEQFF. The CDR3 nucleotides read TGTGCCAGCCTGGGGTACAATGAGCAGTTCTTC.